Presented here are 4 T cell receptor beta chains from one specimen sequenced in a study of blood T cell repertoires in COVID-19. This table comes from immunoSEQ multiplex PCR, and its TCRdb copy is limited to in-frame clones, with some not included. Of 84,000 or so clones detected, 87% appear once; the ten largest clones hold approximately 5.1%. Material for sequencing was peripheral blood. The receptors stem from a man aged 60-69 years with acute or convalescent COVID-19.

The chain carries TRBV7-8 and TRBJ1-1; the D is unclear. Trimming stripped 5 bases from V and 5 bases from J, with 15 bases between. The CDR3 has 14 amino acids. From germline, CDR1 is SGHVS and CDR2 FQNEAQ. This CDR3 is CASSRTAGWTEAFF. CDR3 DNA: TGTGCCAGCAGCAGAACAGCGGGCTGGACTGAAGCTTTCTTT.

The CDR3 region has the DNA TGTGCCAGCAGCCCTTTAGCGGGGGGGCACAATGAGCAGTTCTTC. It is translated as CASSPLAGGHNEQFF. The rearrangement joins TRBV7-9 to TRBJ2-1; 11 nucleotides line up with TRBD2. The V gene's germline CDR1 is SEHNR and CDR2 FQNEAQ (reference sequence). CDR3 length equals 15 residues. J was trimmed by 5 bases and V by 5 bases; bases with no gene match: 5.

This chain uses TRBV5-6 with TRBJ1-4; D unclear. CDR3 length: 13 amino acids. Trimming removed 0 bases at V and 5 bases at J, with 5 bases between. The germline V gene encodes CDR1 SGHDT and CDR2 YYEEEE. CDR3 sequence (DNA): TGTGCCAGCAGCTTGGGAGGGAATGAAAAACTGTTTTTT. This sequence encodes CASSLGGNEKLFF.

This clone was seen a single time. V gene TRBV23-1 combines with J gene TRBJ2-4; 11 nucleotides match TRBD2. TRBV23-1 is flagged as an ORF with uncertain function. There are 15 residues in the CDR3. V shed 3 bases and J 16 bases; nucleotides not matched to a gene: 14. The CDR3 is CASSHPSGGPPHSYF. Here the CDR3 DNA reads TGCGCCAGCAGTCACCCTAGCGGGGGGCCACCCCACTCCTACTTC.